This TCR beta chain originates from a study of shared clonotypes between healthy human individuals. CDR1 is MNHEY and CDR2 is SMNVEV in the germline V gene (reference sequence). V shed 5 bases, J shed 2 bases, and the junction held 2 bases outside the gene matches. The CDR3 has 13 amino acids. The table came from immunoSEQ multiplex PCR; TCRdb's copy has only in-frame clones and leaves some out. The sample lists around 690,000 clones, 90% occurring once. Broader study findings: Donor clonotype sharing was expected to depend on sequencing depth.

A remark on this clone: The antigen is undetermined. The same CDR3 is also encoded by other DNA sequences in this sample.

The specimen sequenced was memory CD8+ T cells from PBMCs. Subset specified: CD45RO+ cells pooled with CCR7-negative TemRA cells. The chain combines TRBV27 with TRBJ2-5; 7 bases match TRBD1. The clonotype comes from a man aged 18 to 29 in good health. Some clones in this sample may be carry-over from other donors' samples. CDR3 loop: CASSGDRQETQYF. The CDR3 nucleotides are TGTGCCAGCAGTGGGGACAGACAAGAGACCCAGTACTTC.